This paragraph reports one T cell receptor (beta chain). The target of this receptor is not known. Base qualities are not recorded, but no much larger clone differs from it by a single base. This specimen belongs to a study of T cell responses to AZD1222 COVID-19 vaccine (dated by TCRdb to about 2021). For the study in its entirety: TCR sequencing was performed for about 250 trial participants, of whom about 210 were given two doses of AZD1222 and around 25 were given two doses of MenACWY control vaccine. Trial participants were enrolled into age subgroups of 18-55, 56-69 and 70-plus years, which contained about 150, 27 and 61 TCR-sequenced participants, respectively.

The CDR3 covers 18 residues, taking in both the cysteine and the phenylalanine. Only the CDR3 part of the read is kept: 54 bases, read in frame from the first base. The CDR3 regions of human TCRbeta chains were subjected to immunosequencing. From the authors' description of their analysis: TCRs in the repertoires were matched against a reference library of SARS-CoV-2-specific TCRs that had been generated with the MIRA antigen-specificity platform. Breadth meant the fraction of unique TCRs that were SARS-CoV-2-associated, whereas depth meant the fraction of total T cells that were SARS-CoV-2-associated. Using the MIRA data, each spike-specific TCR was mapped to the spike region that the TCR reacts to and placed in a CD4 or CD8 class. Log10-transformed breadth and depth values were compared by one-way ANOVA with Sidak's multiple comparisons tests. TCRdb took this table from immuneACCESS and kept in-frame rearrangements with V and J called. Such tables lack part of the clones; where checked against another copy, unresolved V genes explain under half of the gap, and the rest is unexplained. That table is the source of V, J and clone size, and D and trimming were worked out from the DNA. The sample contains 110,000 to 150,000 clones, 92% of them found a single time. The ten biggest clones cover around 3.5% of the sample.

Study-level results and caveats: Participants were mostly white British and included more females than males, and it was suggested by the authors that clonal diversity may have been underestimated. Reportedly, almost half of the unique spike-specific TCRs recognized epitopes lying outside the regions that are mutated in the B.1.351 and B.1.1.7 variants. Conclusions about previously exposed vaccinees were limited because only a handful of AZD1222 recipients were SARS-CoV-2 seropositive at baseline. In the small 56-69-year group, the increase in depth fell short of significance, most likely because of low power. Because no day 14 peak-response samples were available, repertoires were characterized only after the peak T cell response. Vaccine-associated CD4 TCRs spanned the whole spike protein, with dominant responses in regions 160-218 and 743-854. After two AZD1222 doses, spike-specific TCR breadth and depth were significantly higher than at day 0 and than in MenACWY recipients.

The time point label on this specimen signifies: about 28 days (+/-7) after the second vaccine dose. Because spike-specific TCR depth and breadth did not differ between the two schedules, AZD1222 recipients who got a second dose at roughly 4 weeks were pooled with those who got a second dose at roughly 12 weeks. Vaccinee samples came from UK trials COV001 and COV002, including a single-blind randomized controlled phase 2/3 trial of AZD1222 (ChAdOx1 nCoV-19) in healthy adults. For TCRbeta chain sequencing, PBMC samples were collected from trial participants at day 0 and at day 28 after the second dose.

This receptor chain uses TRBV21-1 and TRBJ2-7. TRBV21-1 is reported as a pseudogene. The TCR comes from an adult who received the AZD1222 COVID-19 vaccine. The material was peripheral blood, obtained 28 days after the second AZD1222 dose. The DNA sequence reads TGTGCCAGCCCAAAAGAAGGGGACGAGGTCCGGTGGGACTACGAGCAGTACTTC. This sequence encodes CASPKEGDEVRWDYEQYF.